The 9 T cell receptor beta chains presented below share a single source sample, sequenced in a study of response to subunit inactivated influenza vaccine (dated by TCRdb to the late 2010s). Libraries were made using RT-PCR. Sequenced using an Illumina HiSeq 2500. Clones were called with MiXCR by TCRdb after fastp trimmed the public reads at Q25, and only in-frame beta chains were retained. Rows are unified per CDR3 protein, each entry keeping the most common DNA and genes. The sample table holds about 570,000 distinct CDR3 sequences, of which roughly 10% were seen once. The top ten clonotypes cover roughly 10% of the sample. Sequences were derived from PBMCs from blood, sampled on the day of vaccination. These receptors all stem from a man between 45 and 60 years old who received an inactivated influenza vaccine. Donor details come from another sample of the same person, matched by shared clones.

This clonotype was detected only a few times. The V call is TRBV29-1, the J call TRBJ1-1; 7 bases agree with TRBD1. This CDR3 region has 12 residues. The V gene end was trimmed by 3 bases and the J gene end by 11 bases; junction bases not matched to a gene: 9. In germline, CDR1 is SQVTM, CDR2 ANQGSEA. In nucleotides, the CDR3 is TGCAGCGTTGATATGGACAGGTCGTCGGCTTTCTTT. It specifies CSVDMDRSSAFF.

This clonotype was detected only a few times. The chain recombines TRBV3-1 with TRBJ2-1, with 7 bases identical to TRBD2. This CDR3 is built from 13 residues. V lost 0 bases, J lost 12 bases, and 5 bases stayed unmatched. Germline V gene data show CDR1 as LGHDT and CDR2 as YNNKEL (reference sequence). The CDR3 sequence is CASSQDRGGGQFF. CDR3 sequence (DNA): TGTGCCAGCAGCCAAGATCGTGGGGGGGGGCAGTTCTTC.

This clonotype showed up just a few times. This rearrangement joins TRBV20-1 to TRBJ2-7; D ambiguous. The CDR3 contains 11 residues. V lost 3 bases to trimming and J lost 5 bases, with 8 bases between them. CDR1 is DFQATT, CDR2 SNEGSKA, per germline (reference sequence). The CDR3 sequence: CSASPLNEQYF. CDR3 nucleotide sequence: TGCAGTGCTAGCCCGTTGAACGAGCAGTACTTC.

Only a few counts were recorded for this clonotype. The chain recombines TRBV4-2 with TRBJ1-1, with D uncertain. CDR3 length: 13 residues. CDR1 is LGHNA, CDR2 YNFKEQ, per germline. V was clipped by 0 bases and J by 7 bases, with 9 bases between them. This CDR3 is CASSQESHNEAFF. In DNA, the CDR3 is TGTGCCAGCAGCCAAGAGTCACACAATGAAGCTTTCTTT.

About this clonotype itself: This clone may be a read error of a much larger clone one base away. The CDR3 nucleotides read TGTGCCAGCAGTTTTACTTACTACGAGCAGTACTTC. Translating gives CASSFTYYEQYF. The chain has TRBV12-3 or TRBV12-4 and TRBJ2-7; D unresolved. The CDR3 runs 12 residues. V was shortened by 3 bases and J by 3 bases, with 6 bases between the two germline ends.

The chain recombines TRBV7-8 with TRBJ2-7; D possibly corresponds to TRBD1 (6 bases). Trimming cost V 4 bases and J 2 bases, with 21 bases left between them. Per germline, CDR1 SGHVS and CDR2 FQNEAQ. CDR3 size: 17 residues. CDR3 loop: CASSSRKTGTTTYEQYF. The CDR3 DNA reads as TGTGCCAGCAGCTCCCGAAAAACCGGGACAACCACCTACGAGCAGTACTTC.

This clonotype has just a few counts. The V and J genes are TRBV20-1 and TRBJ2-1; 10 bases align to TRBD2. The CDR3 runs 15 residues. Trimming cost V 0 bases and J 4 bases; bases outside gene matches: 3. Germline CDR1 reads DFQATT; CDR2 reads SNEGSKA (reference sequence). The CDR3 DNA reads as TGCAGTGCTAGAGAGCTAGCGGGAGTTTACAATGAGCAGTTCTTC. Translation gives CSARELAGVYNEQFF.

This clonotype occurred many times. The chain uses TRBV5-1 and TRBJ2-3; possibly TRBD1 for D (6 bases). The CDR3 is 15 amino acids. CDR1 is SGHRS and CDR2 is YFSETQ in the germline V gene. Trimming removed 4 bases from V and 5 bases from J, with 17 bases in between. In DNA form, the CDR3 reads TGCGCCAGCAGCGACAGACAGGCAAGTCGAGATACGCAGTATTTT. It codes for CASSDRQASRDTQYF.

The chain uses TRBV12-3 or TRBV12-4 and TRBJ2-5; weak D call: TRBD2 (6 bases). The CDR3 sequence is 14 residues long. V lost 2 bases to trimming and J lost 5 bases, with 12 bases between them. CDR3 DNA: TGTGCCAGCAGTTTACAGGGAGGCGTGGAGACCCAGTACTTC. Protein sequence: CASSLQGGVETQYF.